This T cell receptor (beta chain) emerged from a study of blood T cells in healthy people across ages. V lost 5 bases, J lost 12 bases, and 20 bases lay in between. The CDR3 contains 13 residues. Germline CDR1 reads MDHEN; CDR2 reads SYDVKM. Next came a second PCR, run for roughly 6 to 11 cycles, which used a sample-barcoded 5' primer along with a J-beta primer mix. MiXCR, run by TCRdb on the 5' RACE reads, gives a single entry per CDR3 protein. The sample contains more than 700,000 distinct CDR3 sequences, about 45% of which appear only once. Specimen: blood. This clonotype was sampled from a man older than 75 in good health. This chain uses TRBV28 with TRBJ2-7, with D tentatively TRBD1 (5 bases). The CDR3 sequence: CASSQGGKNIPYF. DNA of the CDR3: TGTGCCAGCAGTCAGGGTGGCAAAAACATTCCGTACTTC.